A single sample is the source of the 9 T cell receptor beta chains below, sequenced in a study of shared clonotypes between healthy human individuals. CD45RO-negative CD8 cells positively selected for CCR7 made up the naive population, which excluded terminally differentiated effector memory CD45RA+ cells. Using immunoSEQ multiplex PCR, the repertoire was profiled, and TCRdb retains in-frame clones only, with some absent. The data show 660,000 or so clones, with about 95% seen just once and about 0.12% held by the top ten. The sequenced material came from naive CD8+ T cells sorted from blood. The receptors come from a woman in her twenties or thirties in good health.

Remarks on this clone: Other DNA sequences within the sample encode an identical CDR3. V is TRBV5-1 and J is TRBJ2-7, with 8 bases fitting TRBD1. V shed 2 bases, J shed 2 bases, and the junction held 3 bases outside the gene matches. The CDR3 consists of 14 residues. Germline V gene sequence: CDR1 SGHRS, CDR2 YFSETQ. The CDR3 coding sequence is TGCGCCAGCAGCTTAGGGACAGGCCCCTACGAGCAGTACTTC. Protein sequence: CASSLGTGPYEQYF.

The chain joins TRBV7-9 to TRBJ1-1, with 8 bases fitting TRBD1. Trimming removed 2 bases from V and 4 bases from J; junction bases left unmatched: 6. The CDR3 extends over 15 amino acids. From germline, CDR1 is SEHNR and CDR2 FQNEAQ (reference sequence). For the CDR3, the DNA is TGTGCCAGCAGCTTATCTCAGGGGGCGAGCACTGAAGCTTTCTTT. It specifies CASSLSQGASTEAFF.

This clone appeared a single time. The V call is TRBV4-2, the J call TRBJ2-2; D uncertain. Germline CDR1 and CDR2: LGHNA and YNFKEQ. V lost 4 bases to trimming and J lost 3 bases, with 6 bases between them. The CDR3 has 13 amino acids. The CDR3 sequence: CASSRRDTGELFF. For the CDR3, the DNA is TGTGCCAGCAGCCGCCGTGACACCGGGGAGCTGTTTTTT.

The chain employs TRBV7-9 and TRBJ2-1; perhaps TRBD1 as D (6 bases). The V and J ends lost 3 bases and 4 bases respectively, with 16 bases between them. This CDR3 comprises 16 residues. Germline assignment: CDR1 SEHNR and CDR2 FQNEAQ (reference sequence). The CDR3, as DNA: TGTGCCAGCAGCTTGAACCGACAGGCTGGATACAATGAGCAGTTCTTC. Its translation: CASSLNRQAGYNEQFF.

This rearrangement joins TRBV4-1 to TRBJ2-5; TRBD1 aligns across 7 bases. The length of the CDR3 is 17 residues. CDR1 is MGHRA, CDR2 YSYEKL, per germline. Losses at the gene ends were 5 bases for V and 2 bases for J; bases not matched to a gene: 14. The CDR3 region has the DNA TGCGCCAGCAGCACCAACAGGGGCCGTGACTCACAAGAGACCCAGTACTTC. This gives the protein CASSTNRGRDSQETQYF.

CDR3 nucleotides: TGTGCCATCAGCGATCAAGCGGGTTTGAGCTCCTACGAGCAGTACTTC. Translation gives CAISDQAGLSSYEQYF. V and J are TRBV10-3 and TRBJ2-7; a weak D match, TRBD2 (6 bases). The V gene's germline CDR1 is ENHRY and CDR2 SYGVKD. V was pared by 6 bases and J by 0 bases, with 18 bases between. The CDR3 sequence is 16 residues long.

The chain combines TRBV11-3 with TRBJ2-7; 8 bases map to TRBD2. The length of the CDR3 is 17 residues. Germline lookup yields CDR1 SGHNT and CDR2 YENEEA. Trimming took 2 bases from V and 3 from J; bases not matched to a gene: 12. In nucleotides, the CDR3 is TGTGCCAGCAGCTTATACGCCCTCCGTCTAGCGGGCTACGAGCAGTACTTC. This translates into CASSLYALRLAGYEQYF.

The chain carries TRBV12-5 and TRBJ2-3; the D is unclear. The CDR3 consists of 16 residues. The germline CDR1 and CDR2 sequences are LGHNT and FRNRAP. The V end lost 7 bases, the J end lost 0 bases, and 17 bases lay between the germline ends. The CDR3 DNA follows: TGTGCTAGTGCCCTGGTAGGTTTTGATAGCACAGATACGCAGTATTTT. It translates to CASALVGFDSTDTQYF. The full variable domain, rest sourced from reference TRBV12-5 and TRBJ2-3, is DARVTQTPRHKVTEMGQEVTMRCQPILGHNTVFWYRQTMMQGLELLAYFRNRAPLDDSGMPKDRFSAEMPDATLATLKIQPSEPRDSAVYFCASALVGFDSTDTQYFGPGTRLTVL.

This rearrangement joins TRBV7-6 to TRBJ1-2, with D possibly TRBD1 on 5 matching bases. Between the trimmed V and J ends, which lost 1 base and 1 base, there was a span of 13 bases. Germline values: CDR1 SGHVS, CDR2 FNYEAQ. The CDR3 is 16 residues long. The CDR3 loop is CASSLEYGTDNYGYTF. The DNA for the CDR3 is TGTGCCAGCAGCTTAGAATATGGGACGGATAACTATGGCTACACCTTC.